A selection of T cell receptor beta chains follows, all from one sample in a study of T cell responses to AZD1222 COVID-19 vaccine. The protocol was immunoSEQ multiplex PCR, while the TCRdb copy is restricted to in-frame clones and leaves out a portion. The table has 210,000 or so clones, approximately 94% seen once; the top ten hold 1.5% to 2%. The specimen comprised peripheral blood, sampled 28 days after the second dose of the MenACWY control vaccine. These receptors were obtained from an adult who received the MenACWY meningococcal vaccine as a control. The CDR3 runs from the conserved cysteine through the conserved F or W.

v_call,j_call,cdr3_aa
TRBV4-2,TRBJ1-1,CASSQDSAGEAFF
TRBV28,TRBJ2-7,CASSLWQKHEQYF
TRBV4-2,TRBJ2-5,CASSQALGGEETQYF
TRBV6-5,TRBJ1-1,CASRTLEVNTEAFF
TRBV11-2,TRBJ2-7,CASSISGTFSYEQYF
TRBV6-1,TRBJ1-6,CASSEGVGNSPLHF
TRBV6-5,TRBJ2-2,CASSTGWATGELFF
TRBV28,TRBJ1-5,CASHLGGVDNQPQHF
TRBV27,TRBJ1-1,CASRATGMNTEAFF
TRBV30,TRBJ1-2,CAWSVSGYGYTF
TRBV7-2,TRBJ1-4,CASSETGGEEKLFF
TRBV7-2,TRBJ2-2,CASSLTRDTGELFF
TRBV5-1,TRBJ1-1,CASSSLTGTGTEAFF
TRBV14,TRBJ2-7,CASSQDPGSSSSYEQYF
TRBV28,TRBJ2-1,CASRSTSEKDEQFF
TRBV5-6,TRBJ2-1,CASSPGTSFDEQFF
TRBV27,TRBJ2-5,CASSSSSGRETQYF
TRBV5-1,TRBJ2-1,CASSLGSGTVNNEQFF
TRBV6-1,TRBJ1-5,CASSELSNQPQHF
TRBV7-4,TRBJ2-1,CAQGRELYNEQFF
TRBV19,TRBJ2-5,CASGLRTSPQETQYF
TRBV29-1,TRBJ2-2,CSVEGQGYTGELFF
TRBV5-1,TRBJ1-6,CASSLGEEGSPLHF
TRBV30,TRBJ2-7,CAWSPWTDSYEQYF
TRBV19,TRBJ2-7,CASRTGDEQYF
TRBV27,TRBJ2-1,CASSPNWRDSYNEQFF
TRBV3-1/TRBV3-2,TRBJ1-1,CASSGSDRRNTEAFF
TRBV5-1,TRBJ2-7,CASSLEGGTGAYEQYF
TRBV18,TRBJ2-1,CASSPQHSVEQFF
TRBV2,TRBJ2-1,CASRGLAGESEQFF
TRBV28,TRBJ1-6,CASSFPGGGSSPLHF
TRBV12-3/TRBV12-4,TRBJ1-2,CASSLVTGGYTF
TRBV7-9,TRBJ2-7,CASSSSGKGEQYF
TRBV5-1,TRBJ2-1,CASSLEGGRAVDEQFF
TRBV15,TRBJ1-2,CATSRVGSVARGYTF
TRBV12-3/TRBV12-4,TRBJ2-7,CASSSNQGNEQYF
TRBV6-5,TRBJ2-7,CASSPSGSESYEQYF
TRBV27,TRBJ1-6,CASREDPIYNSPLHF
TRBV28,TRBJ2-3,CASRLPRQGEDPDTQYF
TRBV7-2,TRBJ2-3,CASSLGTVTDTQYF
TRBV25-1,TRBJ2-3,CASSERERDTQYF
TRBV30,TRBJ1-6,CAWSGGGESPLHF
TRBV30,TRBJ2-1,CAWSQELGRGEQFF
TRBV9,TRBJ2-7,CASSVGSLPYEQYF
TRBV2,TRBJ1-3,CASNQGSSGNTIYF
TRBV27,TRBJ2-1,CASSLYWGASGDNEQFF
TRBV28,TRBJ1-1,CASKVFDTEAFF
TRBV6-5,TRBJ2-7,CASSSGQSYEQYF
TRBV4-1,TRBJ2-2,CASSPLGGTLSPGELFF
TRBV3-1/TRBV3-2,TRBJ1-1,CASSSTDLNTEAFF
TRBV7-3,TRBJ1-1,CASSQDRGTEAFF
TRBV6-6,TRBJ1-2,CASSYDRSRDGYTF
TRBV27,TRBJ1-1,CASSLSMNTEAFF
TRBV14,TRBJ2-1,CASSQVRGNEQFF